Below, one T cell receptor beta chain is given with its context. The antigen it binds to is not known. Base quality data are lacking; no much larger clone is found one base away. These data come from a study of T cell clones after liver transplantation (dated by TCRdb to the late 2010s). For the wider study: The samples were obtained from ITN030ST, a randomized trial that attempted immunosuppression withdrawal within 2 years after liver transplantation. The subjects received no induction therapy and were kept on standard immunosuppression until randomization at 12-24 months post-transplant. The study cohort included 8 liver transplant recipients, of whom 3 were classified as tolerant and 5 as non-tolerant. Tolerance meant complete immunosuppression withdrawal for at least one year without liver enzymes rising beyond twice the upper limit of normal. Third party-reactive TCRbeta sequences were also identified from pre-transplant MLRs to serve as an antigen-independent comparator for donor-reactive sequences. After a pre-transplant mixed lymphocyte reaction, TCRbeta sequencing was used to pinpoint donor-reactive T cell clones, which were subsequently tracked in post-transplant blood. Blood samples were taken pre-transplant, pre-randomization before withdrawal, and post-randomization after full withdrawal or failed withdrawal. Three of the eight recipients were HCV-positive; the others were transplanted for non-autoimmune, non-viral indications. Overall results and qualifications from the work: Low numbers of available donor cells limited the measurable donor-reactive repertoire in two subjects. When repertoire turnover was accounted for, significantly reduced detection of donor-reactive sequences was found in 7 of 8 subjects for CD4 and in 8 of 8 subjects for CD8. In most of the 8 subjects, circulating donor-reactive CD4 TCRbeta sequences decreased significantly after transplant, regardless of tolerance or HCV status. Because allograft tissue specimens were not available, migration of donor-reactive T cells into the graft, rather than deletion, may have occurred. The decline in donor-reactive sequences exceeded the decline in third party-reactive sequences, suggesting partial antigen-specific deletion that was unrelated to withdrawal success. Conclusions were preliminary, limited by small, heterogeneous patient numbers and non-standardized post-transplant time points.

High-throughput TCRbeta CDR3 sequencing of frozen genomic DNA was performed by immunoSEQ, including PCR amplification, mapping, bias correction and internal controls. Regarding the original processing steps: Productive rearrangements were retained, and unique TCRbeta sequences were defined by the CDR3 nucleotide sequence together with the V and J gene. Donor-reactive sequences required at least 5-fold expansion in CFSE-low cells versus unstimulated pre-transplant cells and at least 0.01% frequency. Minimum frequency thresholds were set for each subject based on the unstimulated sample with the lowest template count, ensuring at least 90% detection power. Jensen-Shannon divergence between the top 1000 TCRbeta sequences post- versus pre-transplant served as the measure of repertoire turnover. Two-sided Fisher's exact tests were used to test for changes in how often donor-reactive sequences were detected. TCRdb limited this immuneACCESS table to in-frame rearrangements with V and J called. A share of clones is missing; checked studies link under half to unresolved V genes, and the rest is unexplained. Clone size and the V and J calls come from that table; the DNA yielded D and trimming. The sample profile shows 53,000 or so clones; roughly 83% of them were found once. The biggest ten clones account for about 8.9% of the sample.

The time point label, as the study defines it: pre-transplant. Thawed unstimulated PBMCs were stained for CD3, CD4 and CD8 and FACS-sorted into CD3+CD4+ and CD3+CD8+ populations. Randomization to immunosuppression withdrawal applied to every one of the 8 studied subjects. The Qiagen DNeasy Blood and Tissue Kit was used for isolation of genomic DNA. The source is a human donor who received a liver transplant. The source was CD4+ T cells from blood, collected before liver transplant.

The sequenced DNA: TGTGCCAGTAGTATTGACAGCGGCAATCAGCCCCAGCATTTT. The encoded protein is CASSIDSGNQPQHF. In this chain, TRBV19 is recombined with TRBJ1-5, with TRBD1 as a weak D call on 5 bases. Reading the germline V gene (reference sequence) gives CDR1 LNHDA and CDR2 SQIVND. V is clipped by 3 bases and J by 2 bases, and the sequence between their germline boundaries is 8 bases long. From cysteine to phenylalanine, the CDR3 is 14 amino acids long. Just the 42-base CDR3 DNA is kept, in frame starting at base 1.